This is a list of T cell receptor beta chains from one sample in a study of blood T cell repertoires in COVID-19. Repertoires were generated with immunoSEQ multiplex PCR, while TCRdb's copy carries only in-frame clones and drops some. The profile shows about 300,000 clones, approximately 84% of them singletons. Sequenced: peripheral blood. Receptors were obtained from a human donor with COVID-19, enrolled during active disease. The donor label of this sample is uncertain. Each CDR3 is given with its conserved first and last residue. Fields, in order: D gene, clone size, V gene, J gene, CDR3 DNA, CDR3 protein. D genes are given only for firm matches. Expanded clones get a size class; other rows say once, few or many, or leave the size out.

>TRBD2|once|TRBV4-2|TRBJ2-2
TGTGCCAGCAGCCAAGAACGGGGGGGCACCGGGGAGCTGTTTTTT
CASSQERGGTGELFF
>TRBD1|NA|TRBV5-4|TRBJ2-7
TGTGCCAGCAGCTTTGGGGGGGACAGGGACCACGAGCAGTACTTC
CASSFGGDRDHEQYF
>NA|NA|TRBV12-3/TRBV12-4|TRBJ2-1
TGTGCCAGCAGTTTAAGGGAGTCCAGTGAGCAGTTCTTC
CASSLRESSEQFF
>NA|NA|TRBV7-3|TRBJ1-2
TGTGCCAGCAGCCCTTACGGGAGGGACATGGGCTATGGCTACACCTTC
CASSPYGRDMGYGYTF
>NA|NA|TRBV5-5|TRBJ1-1
TGTGCCAGCAGCTTCTCCTTCGACAGCACTGAAGCTTTCTTT
CASSFSFDSTEAFF
>NA|once|TRBV13|TRBJ2-3
TGTGCCAGCAGCCGAGACGGACTTTTCACAGATACGCAGTATTTT
CASSRDGLFTDTQYF
>NA|NA|TRBV7-2|TRBJ1-3
TGTGCCAGCAGCTTTACCTTCGGGTCTGGAAACACCATATATTTT
CASSFTFGSGNTIYF
>NA|NA|TRBV5-5|TRBJ1-1
TGTGCCAGCAGCTTGGCCAGGGGAAGATACACTGAAGCTTTCTTT
CASSLARGRYTEAFF
>NA|NA|TRBV28|TRBJ1-2
TGTGCCAGCAGTTTTTGGGGCAGCCCAGTTTCTAACTTC
CASSFWGSPVSNF
>NA|NA|TRBV11-2|TRBJ2-7
TGTGCCAGCAGCTTAGAAAGGGGGACCTACGAGCAGTACTTC
CASSLERGTYEQYF
>TRBD2|NA|TRBV9|TRBJ2-1
TGTGCCAGCAGCGAGACTAGCGGGAGCTACAATGAGCAGTTCTTC
CASSETSGSYNEQFF
>NA|NA|TRBV12-3/TRBV12-4|TRBJ1-3
TGTGCCAGCAGTTTACAGGGCGGAAACACCATATATTTT
CASSLQGGNTIYF
>NA|NA|TRBV29-1|TRBJ2-5
TGCAGCGTCGGACAGAGGGGAGAGACCCAGTACTTC
CSVGQRGETQYF
>TRBD1|few|TRBV6-2/TRBV6-3|TRBJ2-1
TGTGCCAGCAGTTACTCCCAACTATACAGGGGGCGATACCATGAGCAGTTCTTC
CASSYSQLYRGRYHEQFF